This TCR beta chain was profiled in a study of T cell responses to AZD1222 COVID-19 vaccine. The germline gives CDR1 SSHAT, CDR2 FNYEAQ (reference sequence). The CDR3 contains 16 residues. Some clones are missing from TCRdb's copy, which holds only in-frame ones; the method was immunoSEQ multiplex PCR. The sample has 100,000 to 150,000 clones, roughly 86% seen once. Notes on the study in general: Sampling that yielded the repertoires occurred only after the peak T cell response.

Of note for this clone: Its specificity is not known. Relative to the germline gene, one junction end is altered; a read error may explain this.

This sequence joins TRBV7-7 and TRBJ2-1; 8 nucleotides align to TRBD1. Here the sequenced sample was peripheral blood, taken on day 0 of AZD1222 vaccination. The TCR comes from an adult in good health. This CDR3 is CASSLASGTGDNEQFF. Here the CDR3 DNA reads TGTGCTAGCAGCTTAGCTTCCGGGACAGGAGACAATGAGCAGTTCTTC. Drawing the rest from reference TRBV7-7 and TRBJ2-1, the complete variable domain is GAGVSQSPRYKVTKRGQDVTLRCDPISSHATLYWYQQALGQGPEFLTYFNYEAQPDKSGLPSDRFSAERPEGSISTLTIQRTEQRDSAMYRCASSLASGTGDNEQFFGPGTRLTVL.